Detailed here is one T cell receptor beta chain. Antigen: not known. The CDR3 runs to 15 residues. CDR1 and CDR2 from the germline V gene are SGHTA and FQGNSA. The V and J ends lost 5 bases and 3 bases, in that order; junction bases with no gene match: 5. One entry per CDR3 protein, called by TCRdb with MiXCR from the 5' RACE reads. The data contain some 210,000 distinct CDR3 sequences, around 16% of them singletons. This record belongs to a study of T-cell memory formation after mild COVID-19. Across the study: Each donor largely had its own TCR clusters. Regarding the study as a whole: Clones contracting across day 15 to 85 had a balanced CD4/CD8 profile; later expanding clones leaned CD4+.

Sequenced material: PBMCs or a T cell subset sorted from them (not recorded which). This clonotype was obtained from an adult woman who had mild COVID-19 (a few samples of this study predate the infection). Cell type and time point are not known. V usage is TRBV7-2 and J usage is TRBJ1-5; TRBD1 aligns across 9 bases. Here the CDR3 reads CASSEGTGNNQPQHF. As DNA, the CDR3 is TGTGCCAGCAGCGAAGGGACAGGGAACAATCAGCCCCAGCATTTT. Based on the CDR3 plus reference TRBV7-2 and TRBJ1-5, the full variable domain is GAGVSQSPSNKVTEKGKDVELRCDPISGHTALYWYRQSLGQGLEFLIYFQGNSAPDKSGLPSDRFSAERTGGSVSTLTIQRTQQEDSAVYLCASSEGTGNNQPQHFGDGTRLSIL.